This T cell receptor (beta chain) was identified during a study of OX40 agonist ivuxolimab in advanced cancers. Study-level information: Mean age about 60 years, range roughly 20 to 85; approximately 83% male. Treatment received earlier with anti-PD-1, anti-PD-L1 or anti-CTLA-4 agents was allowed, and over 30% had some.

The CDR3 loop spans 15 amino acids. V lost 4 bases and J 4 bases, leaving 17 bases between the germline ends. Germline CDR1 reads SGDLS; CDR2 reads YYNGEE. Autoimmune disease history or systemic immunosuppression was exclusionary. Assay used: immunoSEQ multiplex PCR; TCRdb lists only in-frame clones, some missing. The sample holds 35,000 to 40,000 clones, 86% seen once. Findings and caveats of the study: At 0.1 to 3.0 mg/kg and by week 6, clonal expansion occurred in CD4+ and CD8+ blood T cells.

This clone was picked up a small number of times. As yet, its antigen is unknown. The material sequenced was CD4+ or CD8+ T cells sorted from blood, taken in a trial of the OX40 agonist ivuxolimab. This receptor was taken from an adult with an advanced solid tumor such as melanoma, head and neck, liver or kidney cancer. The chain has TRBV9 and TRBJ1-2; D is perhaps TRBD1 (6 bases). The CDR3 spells CASSPRAGGTYGYTF. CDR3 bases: TGTGCCAGCAGCCCCCGTGCGGGGGGCACCTATGGCTACACCTTC.